A selection of T cell receptor beta chains follows, all from one sample in a study of tumor and adjacent non-tumor tissue in lung cancer. TCRdb reprocessed the multiplex PCR reads via MiXCR and lists one record per CDR3 protein. This table has 60,000 to 85,000 distinct CDR3 sequences, roughly three quarters appearing once. Sequencing was done on a sample of distant non-tumor lung tissue. These receptors originate from a man in his 60s with non-small cell lung cancer. CDR3s include the opening cysteine and the closing phenylalanine or tryptophan. D genes are given only for firm matches. Some rows mark clone size as missing; the rest say once, few, many or name a class of expanded clone.

DNA: TGCACCAGCAGCCTGCGGGAGAGCACCGGGGAGTTGTTTTTT; CDR3: CTSSLRESTGELFF; V: TRBV4-1; J: TRBJ2-2; D: TRBD2; size: NA
DNA: TGTGCCAGCAGCTCCGGGGGGCGAAAGGACTACACCTTC; CDR3: CASSSGGRKDYTF; V: TRBV5-6; J: TRBJ1-2; D: NA; size: once
DNA: TGCAGCGTGATAGAAACTAACTATGGCTACATCTTC; CDR3: CSVIETNYGYIF; V: TRBV29-1; J: TRBJ1-2; D: NA; size: NA
DNA: TGCGCCAGCAGCTTACATCGGAACACCGGGGAGCTGTTTTTT; CDR3: CASSLHRNTGELFF; V: TRBV5-1; J: TRBJ2-2; D: NA; size: many
DNA: TGTGCCAGCAGCCCGAGTCGGGGAGAGACCCAGCACTTC; CDR3: CASSPSRGETQHF; V: TRBV7-9; J: TRBJ2-5; D: NA; size: NA
DNA: TGCAGTGTTACAGGAGGGAGGGATCAGCCCCAGCATTTT; CDR3: CSVTGGRDQPQHF; V: TRBV20-1; J: TRBJ1-5; D: NA; size: NA
DNA: TGTGCCAGCAGCCAAGAGGCATTAGCCTCAGGGAATGAGCAGCTCTTC; CDR3: CASSQEALASGNEQLF; V: TRBV4-2; J: TRBJ2-1; D: NA; size: NA
DNA: TGTGCCAGTATAACAGGGGGCAGCCTAGCGGGAGTGAATGAGCAGTTCTTC; CDR3: CASITGGSLAGVNEQFF; V: TRBV19; J: TRBJ2-1; D: NA; size: NA
DNA: NA; CDR3: CANIWGQGNSETFF; V: TRBV5-4; J: TRBJ1-1; D: NA; size: NA
DNA: TGTGCCAGTAGCCTTTCCGGGATTAGCGGGAGTGCGAGTCAAAACATTCAGTACTTC; CDR3: CASSLSGISGSASQNIQYF; V: TRBV11-3; J: TRBJ2-4; D: TRBD2; size: NA
DNA: TGCAGTGCCCGGAGGGTGGGGCTAGCGGGCTCCTACGAGCAGTACTTC; CDR3: CSARRVGLAGSYEQYF; V: TRBV20-1; J: TRBJ2-7; D: TRBD2; size: NA
DNA: TGCGCCAGCAATCCACTAGGGACCCAAAATGGCTACACCTTC; CDR3: CASNPLGTQNGYTF; V: TRBV28; J: TRBJ1-2; D: NA; size: once
DNA: TGCGCCATCAGCTTGGAAGGCAATGACTACAAGCAGTACTTC; CDR3: CAISLEGNDYKQYF; V: TRBV5-1; J: TRBJ2-7; D: NA; size: NA
DNA: TGTGCCTGCGGATATAGAGATACGGAGTATTTT; CDR3: CACGYRDTEYF; V: TRBV6-6; J: TRBJ2-3; D: NA; size: NA
DNA: TGTGCCAGCAGCTTAGCTGGGTCCACAGATACGCAGTATTTT; CDR3: CASSLAGSTDTQYF; V: TRBV11-1; J: TRBJ2-3; D: NA; size: medium-sized
DNA: TGCAGTGTTAGATCCCTTTCAGGGGGGAATTCACCCCTCCACTTT; CDR3: CSVRSLSGGNSPLHF; V: TRBV20-1; J: TRBJ1-6; D: TRBD1; size: NA
DNA: TGTGCCAGTAGTATCTCTCGGATTCCCGGGGAGCTGCCTTTT; CDR3: CASSISRIPGELPF; V: TRBV19; J: TRBJ2-2; D: NA; size: few
DNA: TGTGCCAGCGGAGAAGGGGAGAAATACTTC; CDR3: CASGEGEKYF; V: TRBV7-9; J: TRBJ2-7; D: NA; size: NA
DNA: TGCGCCAGCAGAGCCTGGTCCTCCGGGGAGCTCTTTTTT; CDR3: CASRAWSSGELFF; V: TRBV10-2; J: TRBJ2-2; D: NA; size: NA
DNA: TGTGCCACCTGGACGGAGCTGGTCTCTGGGGTCAACATCCTGACTTTC; CDR3: CATWTELVSGVNILTF; V: TRBV12-3/TRBV12-4; J: TRBJ2-6; D: NA; size: NA
DNA: TGTGCCAGCAGTTTATCCGGCGCAGAGACAGTGGAGACCCAGTACTTC; CDR3: CASSLSGAETVETQYF; V: TRBV27; J: TRBJ2-5; D: NA; size: many
DNA: TGTGCCAGCAGCCAAGAACCCAGGGGGCGGACCGGGGAGCTGTTTTTT; CDR3: CASSQEPRGRTGELFF; V: TRBV14; J: TRBJ2-2; D: TRBD1; size: many
DNA: TGTGCCAGCAGCTTAGTAGGGGGAGGCAATCAGCCCCAGCATTTT; CDR3: CASSLVGGGNQPQHF; V: TRBV7-8; J: TRBJ1-5; D: NA; size: NA
DNA: TGTACCAGCGACCCTACAGGGGAGAGGGATCAGCCCCAGCATTTT; CDR3: CTSDPTGERDQPQHF; V: TRBV6-2/TRBV6-3; J: TRBJ1-5; D: TRBD1; size: NA
DNA: TGTACCTGGAGTGTAATCATGAACACCGGGGAGCTGTTTTTT; CDR3: CTWSVIMNTGELFF; V: TRBV30; J: TRBJ2-2; D: NA; size: NA
DNA: TGTGCCAGCAGTTTACCGGATAACACTGGAGCTTTCTTT; CDR3: CASSLPDNTGAFF; V: TRBV28; J: TRBJ1-1; D: NA; size: NA
DNA: TGTGCCAGCAGCCCGACAGGGAATAGGGACGGGCAGTACTTC; CDR3: CASSPTGNRDGQYF; V: TRBV4-2; J: TRBJ2-7; D: TRBD1; size: NA
DNA: TGCAGTGTTAGCGGGGCCTCTTACGAGCAGTACTTC; CDR3: CSVSGASYEQYF; V: TRBV20-1; J: TRBJ2-7; D: TRBD2; size: once
DNA: TGTGCCAGCAGTGAAGCCAGAGGGGAAAGTGAAAAACTGTTTTTT; CDR3: CASSEARGESEKLFF; V: TRBV2; J: TRBJ1-4; D: NA; size: NA
DNA: TGCGCCAGCAGCTTCGGCAGGGGTTTAGTTTACAATGAGCAGTTCTTC; CDR3: CASSFGRGLVYNEQFF; V: TRBV5-1; J: TRBJ2-1; D: NA; size: few
DNA: TGCGCCAGCAGCTCGGAACCGAACGCTGAAGCTTTCTTT; CDR3: CASSSEPNAEAFF; V: TRBV5-1; J: TRBJ1-1; D: NA; size: NA
DNA: TGTGCCAGCACTGTGGAGGCCAAAAACACTCAGTACTTC; CDR3: CASTVEAKNTQYF; V: TRBV6-1; J: TRBJ2-4; D: NA; size: once
DNA: TGTGCCAGCAGCTTAGCGTCGGGGGCTGGAGCTTTCTTC; CDR3: CASSLASGAGAFF; V: TRBV11-1; J: TRBJ1-1; D: NA; size: NA
DNA: TGTGCCAACAGTTTATCCCCCCAGGAGACCCAGAGCTTC; CDR3: CANSLSPQETQSF; V: TRBV12-3/TRBV12-4; J: TRBJ2-5; D: NA; size: once
DNA: TGTGCCATCTGTTACACCTCGGCCGTGCTGCGAGGCTACACCTTC; CDR3: CAICYTSAVLRGYTF; V: TRBV6-5; J: TRBJ1-2; D: NA; size: NA
DNA: TGTGCCAGCACCCACCTGGGCGGGACAGATAATCAGCCCCAACATTTT; CDR3: CASTHLGGTDNQPQHF; V: TRBV6-1; J: TRBJ1-5; D: TRBD1; size: NA
DNA: TGTGCCAGCCGTTCCGGGACGGAAAATGAAAAACCGTTTTTT; CDR3: CASRSGTENEKPFF; V: TRBV28; J: TRBJ1-4; D: NA; size: NA
DNA: TGCGCCAGCAGCTTGGAGGCCGGGACTAGCGGGATCAAGTACTTC; CDR3: CASSLEAGTSGIKYF; V: TRBV5-1; J: TRBJ2-5; D: TRBD2; size: many
DNA: TGCTCCAGCAGCTTGGGTCAGAACAATGAGCAGTTCTTC; CDR3: CSSSLGQNNEQFF; V: TRBV5-1; J: TRBJ2-1; D: NA; size: few
DNA: TGTGTCAGCAATGTCGTAGCAGGGGGGGCCTATGGATACACCTTC; CDR3: CVSNVVAGGAYGYTF; V: TRBV6-1; J: TRBJ1-2; D: TRBD1; size: NA
DNA: TGTGCTAGCAGTAACGGCGGGGATTATGGCTACACCTTC; CDR3: CASSNGGDYGYTF; V: TRBV6-6; J: TRBJ1-2; D: NA; size: NA